This T cell receptor beta chain came from a study of T cells in narcolepsy. Background on the study: Patients with NT1 or NT2 and healthy control donors were enrolled. Findings and limits, study-wide: Autoreactive HCRT-specific and TRIB2-specific clonotypes were marked in same-patient CSF-versus-blood CD4+ comparisons. In some patient and control memory CD4+ samples, autoreactive clones were absent.

Regarding this clone: Antigen specificity is unknown. Other DNA sequences in the same sample also yield this CDR3.

Libraries were prepared by immunoSEQ multiplex PCR; TCRdb keeps only in-frame clonotypes and omits some of them. This sample has 30,000 to 40,000 clones, with about 85% found just once. The CDR3 sequence is 16 residues long. Trimming pared 0 bases from V and 4 bases from J, leaving 13 bases between. The germline gives CDR1 SGDLS, CDR2 YYNGEE. Sequencing was performed on CD45RA- memory CD4+ T cells from PBMCs. This clonotype originated in a human donor with narcolepsy. The V and J genes are TRBV9 and TRBJ2-2; D unclear. CDR3 sequence reads: CASSVGHGRTTGELFF. CDR3 nucleotide sequence: TGTGCCAGCAGCGTAGGGCACGGCAGAACCACCGGGGAGCTGTTTTTT. The full variable domain, with the rest looked up from reference TRBV9 and TRBJ2-2, is DSGVTQTPKHLITATGQRVTLRCSPRSGDLSVYWYQQSLDQGLQFLIQYYNGEERAKGNILERFSAQQFPDLHSELNLSSLELGDSALYFCASSVGHGRTTGELFFGEGSRLTVL.